A single sample is the source of the 8 T cell receptor beta chains below, sequenced in a study of monozygotic twins with inflammatory bowel disease. One entry per CDR3 protein, without DNA, is what TCRdb gives after re-calling the 5' RACE reads. This sample contains more than 300,000 distinct CDR3 sequences. Sequencing input: blood. The receptors stem from a human donor with ulcerative colitis or Crohn's disease, or a healthy co-twin of an affected twin (not recorded which).

The CDR3 loop reads CASLEQYNQPQHF. The chain employs TRBV28 and TRBJ1-5. Germline V CDR1 and CDR2: MDHEN, SYDVKM. This CDR3 is 13 amino acids long.

CDR3 in amino acids: CAISERGDRDGYTF. The genes are TRBV10-3 and TRBJ1-2; TCRdb reports TRBD1, a call that lacks DNA to check it against. The V gene's germline CDR1 is ENHRY and CDR2 SYGVKD. The length of the CDR3 is 14 residues.

The chain is built from TRBV7-9 and TRBJ2-2; no DNA is available, so the TRBD1 call from TCRdb remains unchecked. Germline V gene sequence: CDR1 SEHNR, CDR2 FQNEAQ (reference sequence). This CDR3 is built from 16 residues. CDR3 in amino acids: CASRGLPGMNTGELFF.

The chain has TRBV12-3 or TRBV12-4 and TRBJ2-2. The CDR3 runs to 15 residues. The CDR3: CASSLALGNTGELFF.

The V and J genes are TRBV5-1 and TRBJ1-1. There are 12 residues in the CDR3. In germline, CDR1 is SGHRS, CDR2 YFSETQ. The CDR3 spells CASSLVGRAAFF.

The chain joins TRBV20-1 to TRBJ1-5. This CDR3 has 14 amino acids. From germline, CDR1 is DFQATT and CDR2 SNEGSKA (reference sequence). The CDR3 sequence is CSGSGGSGNQPQHF.

V and J are TRBV7-2 and TRBJ1-2; TCRdb gives TRBD1 as the D gene, but with no DNA this cannot be confirmed. In germline, CDR1 is SGHTA, CDR2 FQGNSA. The CDR3 extends over 16 amino acids. The chain's CDR3 is CASSFFGTGVSYGYTF.

The chain couples TRBV7-4 to TRBJ2-7. CDR3 length: 11 residues. Germline-derived CDR1 and CDR2 are SGHVT and SQSDAQ. CDR3 sequence reads: CASSFPYEQYF.